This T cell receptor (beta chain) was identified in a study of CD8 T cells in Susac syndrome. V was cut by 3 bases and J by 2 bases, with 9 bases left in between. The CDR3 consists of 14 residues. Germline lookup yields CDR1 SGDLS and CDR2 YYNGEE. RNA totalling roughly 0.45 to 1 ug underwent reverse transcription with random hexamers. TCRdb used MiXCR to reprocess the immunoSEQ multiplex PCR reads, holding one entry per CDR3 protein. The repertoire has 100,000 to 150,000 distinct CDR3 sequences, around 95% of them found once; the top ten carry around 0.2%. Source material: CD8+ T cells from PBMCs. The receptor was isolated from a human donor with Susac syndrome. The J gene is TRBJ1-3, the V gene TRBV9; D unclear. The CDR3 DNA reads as TGTGCCAGCAGCGAGTGGGCGGCTGGAAACACCATATATTTT. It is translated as CASSEWAAGNTIYF.